This TCR beta chain emerged from a study of OX40 agonist ivuxolimab in advanced cancers. Regarding the study as a whole: Dose levels from 0.1 to 3.0 mg/kg saw CD4+ and CD8+ blood T cells expand clonally by week 6.

Repertoires were generated with immunoSEQ multiplex PCR, while TCRdb's copy carries only in-frame clones and drops some. The repertoire holds some 80,000 clones, over 75% seen once, with roughly 0.35% in the top ten. Trimming pared 4 bases from V and 3 bases from J, leaving 10 bases between. CDR1 and CDR2 from the germline V gene are MRHNA and SNTAGT. The CDR3 has 14 amino acids. This clone has a single count. Its antigen is not known. The receptor was derived from an adult with an advanced solid tumor such as melanoma, head and neck, liver or kidney cancer. The material sequenced was CD4+ or CD8+ T cells sorted from blood, taken in a trial of the OX40 agonist ivuxolimab. The gene calls are TRBV6-4 and TRBJ2-1; TRBD1 might be the D (6 bases). The DNA for the CDR3 is TGTGCCAGCAGTGGGGGGCCCTACTACAATGAGCAGTTCTTC. It translates to CASSGGPYYNEQFF.